This TCR beta chain was captured by sequencing in a study of blood T cell repertoires in COVID-19. Germline assignment: CDR1 SGHNT and CDR2 YENEEA. V was clipped by 5 bases and J by 0 bases; unmatched bases: 4. The CDR3 has 17 amino acids. The table lists this clone with a few counts. Within the sample, other DNA sequences also encode this same CDR3. Generated by immunoSEQ multiplex PCR, the TCRdb table keeps only in-frame clones and is missing some. The sample contains some 250,000 clones, 70% to 90% of which appear only once. The clonotype was recovered from a man aged 60-69 years with acute or convalescent COVID-19. The chain links TRBV11-3 to TRBJ2-2, with 12 nucleotides matching TRBD2. The sequenced sample consisted of peripheral blood. The CDR3 DNA follows: TGTGCCAGCAGCCCTGGACTAGCGGGGTCGAACACCGGGGAGCTGTTTTTT. This codes for CASSPGLAGSNTGELFF.